The T cell receptor beta chain under discussion was sequenced for a study of blood T cell repertoires in COVID-19 (dated by TCRdb to the early 2020s). Context from the whole study: Samples from collaborators originated in the United States, Italy and Spain and spanned both the acute and convalescent phases of COVID-19. The prospective study material was composed of cDNA or gDNA derived from T cells, B-cell-depleted T cells, or PBMCs. Deeply sampled blood TCRbeta repertoires from subjects exposed to, actively infected with, or recovered from COVID-19 were included in the dataset. A freely available public database, intended as a resource for researchers studying the immune response to SARS-CoV-2, is where the repertoires were released. Samples came from the ongoing ImmuneRACE study (first 160 participants) plus 1,254 subjects from 6 global collaborators. A de-identified subject ID, COVID-19 status, age in years and sex were almost always included in the sample metadata. HLA class I and class II types, where available, came from metadata supplied by the sample provider rather than from assay-based typing. What the research found in general, with its limitations: How much clinical and demographic metadata was included differed by source and by participant, and the metadata was provided uncurated.

TCRbeta CDR3 regions were amplified from genomic DNA using the immunoSEQ Assay, a bias-controlled multiplex PCR. The study's own analysis went as follows. Within the assay, amplification of reference gene primers was used to estimate how many nucleated cells each sample contained. To quantify the absolute abundance of each unique TCRbeta CDR3 rearrangement, sequence reads were collapsed and filtered. For each sample, productive Simpson clonality was calculated as the square root of Simpson's diversity index across productive rearrangements. TCRdb retrieved this table from immuneACCESS and kept in-frame rearrangements only. Not all clones are present; in checked studies, unresolved V genes account for under half, and no reason is known for the remainder. That table gives V, J and clone size, and the DNA gave D and trimming. The sample has around 150,000 clones on record, approximately 86% of them singletons. The top ten constitute around 8.2% of the sample.

From cysteine to phenylalanine, the CDR3 is 16 amino acids long. CDR3 DNA only is kept here, 48 bases in frame from base 1. The junction shows trimming of 0 bases on V and 2 bases on J, plus 11 bases between the germline ends. From the germline V gene (reference sequence), CDR1 is MNHEY and CDR2 is SMNVEV. Worth noting for this clone: The clone's antigen remains unknown. The input lacks base qualities; no much larger clone sits a single base away.

Collaborating institutions collected whole blood in K2EDTA tubes following their own protocols. For TCRbeta analysis, collaborators shipped samples in one of three forms: frozen whole blood, isolated PBMCs, or DNA extracted from either of those sample types. The receptor was isolated from a man aged 55-75 years with acute or convalescent COVID-19. Recombination connected TRBV27 to TRBJ2-1, and possibly TRBD1, on 6 matching bases. The sample was peripheral blood. In nucleotides, the sequence is TGTGCCAGCAGTTTATCGGCAGGGGAGACCTACAATGAGCAGTTCTTC. The encoded protein is CASSLSAGETYNEQFF.